The rows below give T cell receptor beta chains drawn from one sample of a study of identical twins. MiXCR, run by TCRdb on the 5' RACE reads, gives a single entry per CDR3 protein. This table holds 350,000 or so distinct CDR3 sequences, around 12% found once. The same sample was also studied in work on yellow fever vaccine responses in identical twins.

Material: CD8+ T cells sorted from blood. These receptors all come from a woman under 30 in good health. Both conserved end residues are part of each CDR3. The D gene is left open where the match is weak. Not every row has a clone size; where given, it reads once, few, many or a size class.

d_call j_call v_call clone_size cdr3_nt cdr3_aa
. TRBJ2-2 TRBV20-1 few TGCAGTGCTAGAGTTTGGGATAGGGAGACCGGGGAGCTGTTTTTT CSARVWDRETGELFF
. TRBJ1-5 TRBV19 . TGTGCCAGTAGTATAGACAGTAGACCCAATCAGCCCCAGCATTTT CASSIDSRPNQPQHF
TRBD1 TRBJ2-5 TRBV3-1 many TGTGCCAGCAGCCAAGTTACAGGGGTTCAAGAGACCCAGTACTTC CASSQVTGVQETQYF
. TRBJ2-1 TRBV20-1 . TGCAGTGCACCGCCAGAGAGCCCCTACAATGAGCAGTTCTTC CSAPPESPYNEQFF
TRBD1 TRBJ2-7 TRBV12-3/TRBV12-4 many TGTGCCAGCAGCCCAGAGGGGGCGTACGAGCAGTACTTC CASSPEGAYEQYF
. TRBJ2-7 TRBV7-8 . TGTGCCAGCAGCCCACTACAATCGCTCGCAGGCCCAACCTTCTACGAGCAGTACTTC CASSPLQSLAGPTFYEQYF
TRBD2 TRBJ2-3 TRBV20-1 . TGCAGTCCAACACTAGCGGGGGGGCGAGTCTGGGTTACAGATACGCAGTATTTT CSPTLAGGRVWVTDTQYF
. TRBJ2-3 TRBV20-1 few TGCAGTGCTAGGAGGTTAAGAGCAGATACGCAGTATTTT CSARRLRADTQYF
TRBD2 TRBJ2-5 TRBV15 . TGTGCCACCAGCGATCCTTCTAGCGGGAGGATCCAAGAGACCCAGTACTTC CATSDPSSGRIQETQYF
. TRBJ1-6 TRBV12-3/TRBV12-4 . TGTGCCAGCAGTTACGCCGTGGACTCACCCCTCCACTTT CASSYAVDSPLHF
. TRBJ2-7 TRBV28 few TGTGCCACCTCTCTCAGATACGAGCAGTACTTC CATSLRYEQYF
. TRBJ2-7 TRBV10-3 many TGTGCCATCGTTAATGATGCCTACGAGCAGTACTTC CAIVNDAYEQYF
TRBD1 TRBJ2-1 TRBV11-2 . TGTGCCAGCATACCGGGACAGGGTTACAATGAGCAGTTCTTC CASIPGQGYNEQFF
TRBD1 TRBJ2-3 TRBV5-1 . TGCGCCAGCAGCTTTTGGACAGGGTCCACAGATACGCAGTATTTT CASSFWTGSTDTQYF
TRBD1 TRBJ2-2 TRBV12-3/TRBV12-4 many TGTGCCAGCAGCTCCGAAGACAGGGTTTGGGTCACCGGGGAGCTGTTTTTT CASSSEDRVWVTGELFF
. TRBJ2-7 TRBV5-1 few TGCGCCAGCAGCTTGGACCAGAACTACGAGCAGTACTTC CASSLDQNYEQYF
TRBD2 TRBJ2-7 TRBV7-9 few TGTGCCAGCAGCCAAGGGACTAGTTCTTTCTACGAGCAGTACTTC CASSQGTSSFYEQYF
. TRBJ2-3 TRBV7-6 few TGTGCCAGCAGCTCCATTGATAGGGATACGCAGTATTTT CASSSIDRDTQYF
. TRBJ1-5 TRBV24-1 few TGTGCCACCAGTGATTTGGATGCTTTACATGGAAGGCATCAGCCCCAGCATTTT CATSDLDALHGRHQPQHF
. TRBJ1-6 TRBV3-1 . TGTGCCAGCAGCCAAGATTCGATAACGGTTGGGAATAATTCACCCCTCCACTTT CASSQDSITVGNNSPLHF
TRBD1 TRBJ2-3 TRBV27 few TGTGCCAGCAGTTCCCGGGACAGGGTTTATCCTAGCACAGATACGCAGTATTTT CASSSRDRVYPSTDTQYF
TRBD2 TRBJ2-2 TRBV24-1 few TGTGCCACCAGTGATTTGCGTGAGACTAGCGGATCCAAGAACACCGGGGAGCTGTTTTTT CATSDLRETSGSKNTGELFF
TRBD2 TRBJ2-3 TRBV7-6 . TGTGCCAGCAGCTTAAGAAGCGGGGCGACAGATACGCAGTATTTT CASSLRSGATDTQYF
. TRBJ1-1 TRBV27 few TGTGCCAGCAGTCATAGACAGGAGGGGGTACGGTCTGAAGCTTTCTTT CASSHRQEGVRSEAFF
. TRBJ2-7 TRBV7-9 . TGTGCCAGCAGCGAACCTACAGGGACCTCCTACGAGCAGTACTTC CASSEPTGTSYEQYF
TRBD1 TRBJ2-1 TRBV5-6 . TGTGCCAGCAGCTTGGATCGTTTAGGGGGCCTCAACTACAATGAGCAGTTCTTC CASSLDRLGGLNYNEQFF
TRBD1 TRBJ2-5 TRBV20-1 . TGCAGTGCTAGGGGACAGGGGGCTGGGACCCAGTACTTC CSARGQGAGTQYF
. TRBJ2-1 TRBV10-3 few TGTGCCATCAGTGAGACCCACCAGCGCTACAATGAGCAGTTCTTC CAISETHQRYNEQFF
. TRBJ2-7 TRBV19 few TGTGCCAGTAGTCAGAGGACGAATGGGGACGAGCAGTACTTC CASSQRTNGDEQYF
TRBD2 TRBJ2-7 TRBV6-2/TRBV6-3 many TGTGCCAGCAGTGGGACTAGCGGGATCGACGAGCAGTACTTC CASSGTSGIDEQYF
. TRBJ1-1 TRBV5-5 . TGTGCCAGCAGCTTGAAAAACTGGGGGACAAACACTGAAGCTTTCTTT CASSLKNWGTNTEAFF
TRBD1 TRBJ2-3 TRBV5-1 few TGCGCCAGCAGCTTAGTAGGACAGGGCACAGATACGCAGTATTTT CASSLVGQGTDTQYF
. TRBJ2-7 TRBV11-2 few TGTGCCAGCAGCTTAGTGATCAACTCCTACGAGCAGTACTTC CASSLVINSYEQYF
. TRBJ2-1 TRBV2 few TGTGCCACCTCCATTGGGGGACTCGACTACAATGAGCAGTTCTTC CATSIGGLDYNEQFF
TRBD1 TRBJ1-4 TRBV3-1 few TGTGCCAGCAGCCAAGATCATTGGACAGGGGAGAATGAAAAACTGTTTTTT CASSQDHWTGENEKLFF
TRBD2 TRBJ2-7 TRBV29-1 few TGCAGCGTGAACCTCCCTACTAGCGGGAGGAACGAGCAGTACTTC CSVNLPTSGRNEQYF
TRBD2 TRBJ2-2 TRBV12-3/TRBV12-4 few TGTGCCAGCAGTCTGCGGACTAGCGGGACCGCGAACACCGGGGAGCTGTTTTTT CASSLRTSGTANTGELFF